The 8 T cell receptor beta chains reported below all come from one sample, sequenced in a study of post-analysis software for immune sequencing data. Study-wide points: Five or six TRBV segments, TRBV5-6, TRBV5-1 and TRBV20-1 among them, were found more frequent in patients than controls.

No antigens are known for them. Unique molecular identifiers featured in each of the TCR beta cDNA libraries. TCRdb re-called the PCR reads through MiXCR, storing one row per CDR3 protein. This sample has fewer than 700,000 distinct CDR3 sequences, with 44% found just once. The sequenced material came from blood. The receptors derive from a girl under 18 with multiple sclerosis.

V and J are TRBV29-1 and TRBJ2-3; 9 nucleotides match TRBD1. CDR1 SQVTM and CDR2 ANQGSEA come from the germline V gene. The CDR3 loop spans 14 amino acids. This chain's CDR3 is CSSAGTGSTDTQYF. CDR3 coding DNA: TGCAGTTCAGCCGGGACAGGGAGCACAGATACGCAGTATTTT.

The CDR3 spells CASSLGQGGSEQYF. CDR3 sequence (DNA): TGTGCCAGCAGTCTGGGACAGGGCGGAAGCGAGCAGTACTTC. The chain joins TRBV12-3 or TRBV12-4 to TRBJ2-7; TRBD1 matches 9 bases. CDR3 length: 14 amino acids. The ends lost 5 bases at V and 6 bases at J; junction bases unmatched: 8.

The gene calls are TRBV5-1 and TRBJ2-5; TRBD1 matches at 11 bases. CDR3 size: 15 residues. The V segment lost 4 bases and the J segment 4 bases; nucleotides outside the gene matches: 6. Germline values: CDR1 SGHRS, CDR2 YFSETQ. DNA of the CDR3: TGCGCCAGCAGCATCGGACAGGGGGCTTCAGAGACCCAGTACTTC. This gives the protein CASSIGQGASETQYF.

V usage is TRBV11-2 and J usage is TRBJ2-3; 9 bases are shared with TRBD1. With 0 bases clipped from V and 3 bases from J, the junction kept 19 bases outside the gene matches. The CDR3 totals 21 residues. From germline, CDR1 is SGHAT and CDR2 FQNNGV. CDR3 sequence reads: CASSLDGLSSIRTGATDTQYF. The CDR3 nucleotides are TGTGCCAGCAGCTTAGATGGGCTATCGTCGATCAGGACAGGGGCGACAGATACGCAGTATTTT.

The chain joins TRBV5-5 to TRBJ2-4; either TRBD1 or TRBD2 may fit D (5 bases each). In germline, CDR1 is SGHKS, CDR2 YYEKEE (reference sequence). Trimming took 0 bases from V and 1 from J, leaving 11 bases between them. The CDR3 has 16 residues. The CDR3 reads CASSLAGSGAKNIQYF. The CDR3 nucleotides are TGTGCCAGCAGCTTGGCAGGGAGTGGGGCCAAAAACATTCAGTACTTC.

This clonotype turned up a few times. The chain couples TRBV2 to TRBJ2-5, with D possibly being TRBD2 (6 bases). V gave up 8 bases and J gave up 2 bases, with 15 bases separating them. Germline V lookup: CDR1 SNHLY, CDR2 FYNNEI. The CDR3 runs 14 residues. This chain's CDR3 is CASPGGLIQETQYF. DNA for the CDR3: TGTGCCAGCCCCGGAGGACTAATACAAGAGACCCAGTACTTC. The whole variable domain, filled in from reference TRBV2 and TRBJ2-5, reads EPEVTQTPSHQVTQMGQEVILRCVPISNHLYFYWYRQILGQKVEFLVSFYNNEISEKSEIFDDQFSVERPDGSNFTLKIRSTKLEDSAMYFCASPGGLIQETQYFGPGTRLLVL.

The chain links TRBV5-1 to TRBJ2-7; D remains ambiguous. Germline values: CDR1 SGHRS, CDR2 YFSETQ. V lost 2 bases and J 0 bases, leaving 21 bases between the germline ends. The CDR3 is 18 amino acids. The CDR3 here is CASSFGPFGELSSYEQYF. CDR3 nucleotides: TGCGCCAGCAGCTTCGGTCCCTTTGGGGAACTAAGCTCCTACGAGCAGTACTTC.

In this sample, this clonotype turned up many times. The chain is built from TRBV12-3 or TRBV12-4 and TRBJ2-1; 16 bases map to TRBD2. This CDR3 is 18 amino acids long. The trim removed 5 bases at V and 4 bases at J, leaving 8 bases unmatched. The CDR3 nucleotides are TGTGCCAGCAGTCGGGGACTAGCGGGAGGGCCAGCGTACAATGAGCAGTTCTTC. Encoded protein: CASSRGLAGGPAYNEQFF.